Following are 10 T cell receptor beta chains from one sample sequenced in a study of cytomegalovirus exposure and HLA in healthy donors. PCR involved 60 Vbeta and 13 Jbeta primers. Profiling relied on immunoSEQ multiplex PCR, and the TCRdb table lists in-frame clones only, not all of them. The profile shows 130,000 to 150,000 clones, around 79% of them singletons. Sequenced material: PBMCs. The receptor set was obtained from a male donor in good health and CMV-seronegative.

By share, this clone ranks as large. Different DNA sequences within this sample yield the same CDR3. This chain connects TRBV27 to TRBJ2-7; D may be TRBD1 (5 bases). The CDR3 extends over 15 amino acids. Germline CDR1 MNHEY, CDR2 SMNVEV (reference sequence). Trimming removed 0 bases at V and 0 bases at J, with 9 bases between. The CDR3 sequence is CASSLSDSSSYEQYF. DNA for the CDR3: TGTGCCAGCAGTTTATCTGACAGTTCCTCCTACGAGCAGTACTTC.

In this sample, this clone turned up a few times. The chain recombines TRBV6-5 with TRBJ1-5, with D unresolved. Germline lookup yields CDR1 MNHEY and CDR2 SVGAGI. V shed 4 bases and J shed 2 bases, with 9 bases lying between them. CDR3 length equals 14 residues. The CDR3 reads CASSSEYGNQPQHF. CDR3 nucleotide sequence: TGTGCCAGCAGTTCCGAGTACGGCAATCAGCCCCAGCATTTT.

V is TRBV27 and J is TRBJ2-7; 13 bases fit TRBD2. CDR3 length equals 14 residues. Germline V CDR1 and CDR2: MNHEY, SMNVEV (reference sequence). With 7 bases clipped from V and 3 bases from J, the junction kept 3 bases outside the gene matches. CDR3 nucleotides: TGTGCCAGCATCCGGACTAGCGGGAGCTACGAGCAGTACTTC. The encoded protein is CASIRTSGSYEQYF.

CDR3 in DNA: TGCGCCAGCAGCTTGGGCGGGGCCTCCTACAATGAGCAGTTCTTC. Its protein product is CASSLGGASYNEQFF. The genes are TRBV5-1 and TRBJ2-1, with TRBD2 as a possible D gene (6 bases). The CDR3 runs 15 residues. Trimming removed 0 bases at V and 0 bases at J, with 7 bases between. The germline V gene encodes CDR1 SGHRS and CDR2 YFSETQ.

This chain connects TRBV7-9 to TRBJ2-5; D perhaps matches TRBD2 (5 bases). V lost 5 bases to trimming and J lost 2 bases, with 15 bases between them. The CDR3 is made up of 15 amino acids. CDR1 SEHNR and CDR2 FQNEAQ come from the germline V gene (reference sequence). CDR3 DNA sequence: TGTGCCAGCAGCCTATACGGAGGAATTCAAGAGACCCAGTACTTC. It codes for CASSLYGGIQETQYF.

The rearrangement joins TRBV5-1 to TRBJ2-3; 8 bases are shared with TRBD2. The CDR3 has 15 residues. J lost 4 bases, V lost 0 bases, and 4 bases had no gene match. CDR1 is SGHRS, CDR2 YFSETQ, per germline. The CDR3 sequence: CASSLGRGGSDTQYF. DNA for the CDR3: TGCGCCAGCAGCTTGGGTCGGGGGGGCTCAGATACGCAGTATTTT.

The CDR3 reads CASSVGGGGGNTIYF. The CDR3 DNA follows: TGTGCCAGCAGCGTGGGAGGGGGCGGTGGAAACACCATATATTTT. V usage is TRBV5-4 and J usage is TRBJ1-3; 7 bases align to TRBD1. The ends lost 4 bases at V and 3 bases at J; junction bases unmatched: 7. The CDR3 sequence is 15 residues long. The V gene's germline CDR1 is SGHNT and CDR2 YYREEE (reference sequence).

This clone occurred a few times. The genes are TRBV6-4 and TRBJ2-5, with 11 bases lining up with TRBD2. Germline V lookup: CDR1 MRHNA, CDR2 SNTAGT. The junction had 13 bases not matched to a gene; V was cut back by 7 bases and J by 6 bases. The CDR3 sequence is 16 residues long. CDR3 coding DNA: TGTGCCAGCAAAGTGCTAGCGGGGGGCGACGGAAAGACCCAGTACTTC. It yields the protein CASKVLAGGDGKTQYF.

The rearrangement joins TRBV7-2 to TRBJ1-1, with D possibly being TRBD1 (5 bases). V lost 5 bases, J lost 4 bases, and 20 bases lay in between. Germline values: CDR1 SGHTA, CDR2 FQGNSA. The CDR3 consists of 16 residues. CDR3 coding DNA: TGTGCCAGCAGCCTTGGGGCTGGACGAGGCGGCACTGAAGCTTTCTTT. As protein: CASSLGAGRGGTEAFF.

This rearrangement joins TRBV5-1 to TRBJ1-5; no definite D call. Germline lookup yields CDR1 SGHRS and CDR2 YFSETQ. CDR3 length: 10 residues. The CDR3 reads CAIPLRPQHF. DNA for the CDR3: TGCGCTATCCCCCTCCGGCCCCAGCATTTT.